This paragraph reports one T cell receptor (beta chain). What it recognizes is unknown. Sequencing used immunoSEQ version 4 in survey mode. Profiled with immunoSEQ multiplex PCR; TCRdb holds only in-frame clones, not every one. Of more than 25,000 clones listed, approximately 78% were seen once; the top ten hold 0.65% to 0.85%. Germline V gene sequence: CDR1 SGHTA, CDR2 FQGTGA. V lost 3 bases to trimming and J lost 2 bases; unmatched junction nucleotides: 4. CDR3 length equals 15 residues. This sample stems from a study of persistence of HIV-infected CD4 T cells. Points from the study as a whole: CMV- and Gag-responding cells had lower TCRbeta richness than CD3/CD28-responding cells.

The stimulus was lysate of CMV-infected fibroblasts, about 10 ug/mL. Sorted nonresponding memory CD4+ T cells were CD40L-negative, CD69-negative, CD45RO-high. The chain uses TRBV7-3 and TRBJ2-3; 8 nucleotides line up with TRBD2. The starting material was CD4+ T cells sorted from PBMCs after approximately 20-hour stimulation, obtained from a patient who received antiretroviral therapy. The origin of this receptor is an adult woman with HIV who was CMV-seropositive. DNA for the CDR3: TGTGCCAGCAGCTTTAGCGGGAAAGACACAGATACGCAGTATTTT. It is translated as CASSFSGKDTDTQYF. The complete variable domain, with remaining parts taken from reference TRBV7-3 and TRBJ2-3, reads GAGVSQTPSNKVTEKGKYVELRCDPISGHTALYWYRQSLGQGPEFLIYFQGTGAADDSGLPNDRFFAVRPEGSVSTLKIQRTERGDSAVYLCASSFSGKDTDTQYFGPGTRLTVL.